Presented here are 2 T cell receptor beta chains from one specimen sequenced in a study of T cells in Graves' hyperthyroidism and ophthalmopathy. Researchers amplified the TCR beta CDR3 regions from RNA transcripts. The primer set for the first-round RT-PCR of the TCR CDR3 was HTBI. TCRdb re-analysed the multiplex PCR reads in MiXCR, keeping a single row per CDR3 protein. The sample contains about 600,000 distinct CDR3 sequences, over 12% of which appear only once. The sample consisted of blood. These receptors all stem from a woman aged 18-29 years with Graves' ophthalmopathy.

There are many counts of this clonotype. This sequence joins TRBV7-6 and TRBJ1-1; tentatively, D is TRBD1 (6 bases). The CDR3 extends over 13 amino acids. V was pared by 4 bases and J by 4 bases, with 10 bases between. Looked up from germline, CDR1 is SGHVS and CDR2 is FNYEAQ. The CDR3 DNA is TGTGCCAGCAGCTCGGACAGAAGCACTGAAGCTTTCTTT. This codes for CASSSDRSTEAFF.

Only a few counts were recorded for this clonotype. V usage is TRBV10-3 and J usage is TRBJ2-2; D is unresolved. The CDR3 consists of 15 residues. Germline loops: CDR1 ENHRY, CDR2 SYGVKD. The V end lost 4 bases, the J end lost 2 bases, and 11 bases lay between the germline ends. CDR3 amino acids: CAISVAGPNTGELFF. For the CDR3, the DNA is TGTGCCATCAGTGTGGCAGGTCCTAACACCGGGGAGCTGTTTTTT.